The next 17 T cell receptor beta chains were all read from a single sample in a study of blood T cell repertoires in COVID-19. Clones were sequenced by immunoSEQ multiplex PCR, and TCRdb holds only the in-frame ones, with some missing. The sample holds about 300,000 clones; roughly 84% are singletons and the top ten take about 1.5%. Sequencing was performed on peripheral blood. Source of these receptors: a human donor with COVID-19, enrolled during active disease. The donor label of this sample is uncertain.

The CDR3 DNA follows: TGCGCCAGCAGCCAAGTAGAGACACAAGAGACCCAGTACTTC. This encodes CASSQVETQETQYF. The rearrangement links TRBV4-1 to TRBJ2-5; D not certain. The length of the CDR3 is 14 residues. The germline V gene encodes CDR1 MGHRA and CDR2 YSYEKL. V lost 1 base and J lost 2, with 8 bases in between.

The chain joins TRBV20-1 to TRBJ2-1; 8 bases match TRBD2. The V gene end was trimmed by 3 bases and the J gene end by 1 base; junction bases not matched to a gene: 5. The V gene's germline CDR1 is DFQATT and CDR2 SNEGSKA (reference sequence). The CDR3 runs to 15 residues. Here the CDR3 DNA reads TGCAGTGCTAGTTTCGCTAGCGGGTCCTACAATGAGCAGTTCTTC. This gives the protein CSASFASGSYNEQFF.

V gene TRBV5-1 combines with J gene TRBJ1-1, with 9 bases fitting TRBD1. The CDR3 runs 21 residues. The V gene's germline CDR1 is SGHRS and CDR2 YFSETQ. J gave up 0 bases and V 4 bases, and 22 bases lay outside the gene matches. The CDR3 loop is CASSRTGTGLVVRDLNTEAFF. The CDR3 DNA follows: TGCGCCAGCAGCCGCACCGGGACAGGGTTGGTAGTTCGTGATTTGAACACTGAAGCTTTCTTT.

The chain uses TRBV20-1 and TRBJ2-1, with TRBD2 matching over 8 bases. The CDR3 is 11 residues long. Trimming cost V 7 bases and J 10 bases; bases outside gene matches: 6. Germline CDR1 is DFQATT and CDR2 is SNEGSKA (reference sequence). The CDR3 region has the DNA TGCAGTGGAGCGGGAGAGGGAGAGCAGTTCTTC. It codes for CSGAGEGEQFF.

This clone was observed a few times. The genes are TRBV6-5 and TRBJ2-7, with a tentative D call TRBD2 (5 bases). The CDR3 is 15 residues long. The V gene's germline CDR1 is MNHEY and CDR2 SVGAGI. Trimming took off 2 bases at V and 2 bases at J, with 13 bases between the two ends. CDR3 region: CASSYEGGSAYEQYF. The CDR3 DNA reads TGTGCCAGCAGTTACGAGGGCGGCAGCGCCTACGAGCAGTACTTC.

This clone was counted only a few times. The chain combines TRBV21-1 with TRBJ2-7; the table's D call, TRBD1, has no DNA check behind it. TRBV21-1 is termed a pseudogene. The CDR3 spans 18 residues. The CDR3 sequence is CASSARQGALKGTYEQYF. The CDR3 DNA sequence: TGTGCCAGCAGCGCCCGACAGGGGGCGCTTAAGGGGACCTACGAGCAGTACTTC.

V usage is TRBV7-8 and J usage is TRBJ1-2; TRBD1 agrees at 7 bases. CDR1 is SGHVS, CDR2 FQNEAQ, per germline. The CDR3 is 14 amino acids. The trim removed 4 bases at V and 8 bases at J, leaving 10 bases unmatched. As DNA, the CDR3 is TGTGCCAGCAGCTACCGACGGGACAGCGGCGGCTACACCTTC. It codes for CASSYRRDSGGYTF.

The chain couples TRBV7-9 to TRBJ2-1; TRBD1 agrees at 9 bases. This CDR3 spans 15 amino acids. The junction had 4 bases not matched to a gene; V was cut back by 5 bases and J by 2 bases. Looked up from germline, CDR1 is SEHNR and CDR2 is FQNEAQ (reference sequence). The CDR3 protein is CASSATGGPYNEQFF. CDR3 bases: TGTGCCAGCAGCGCGACAGGGGGTCCCTACAATGAGCAGTTCTTC.

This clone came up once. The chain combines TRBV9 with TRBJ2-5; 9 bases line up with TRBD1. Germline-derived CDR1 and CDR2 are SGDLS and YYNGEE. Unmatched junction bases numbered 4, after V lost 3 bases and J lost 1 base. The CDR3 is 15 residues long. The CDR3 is CASSAGTGPQETQYF. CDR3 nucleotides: TGTGCCAGCAGCGCCGGGACAGGGCCCCAAGAGACCCAGTACTTC. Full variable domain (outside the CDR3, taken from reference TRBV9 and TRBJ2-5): DSGVTQTPKHLITATGQRVTLRCSPRSGDLSVYWYQQSLDQGLQFLIQYYNGEERAKGNILERFSAQQFPDLHSELNLSSLELGDSALYFCASSAGTGPQETQYFGPGTRLLVL.

This chain's CDR3 is CASSLGLAGGFGDTQYF. CDR3 sequence (DNA): TGTGCCAGCAGCTTGGGGCTAGCGGGAGGGTTTGGAGATACGCAGTATTTT. This chain connects TRBV5-6 to TRBJ2-3, with 12 bases identical to TRBD2. The germline V gene has CDR1 SGHDT and CDR2 YYEEEE. The V gene end was trimmed by 0 bases and the J gene end by 5 bases; junction bases not matched to a gene: 7. CDR3 length: 17 amino acids.

This CDR3 is CASSQAFWGVGTDNYGYTF. The CDR3 bases are TGTGCCAGCAGCCAAGCGTTCTGGGGGGTCGGGACGGATAACTATGGCTACACCTTC. This chain connects TRBV3-1 (or the pseudogene TRBV3-2) to TRBJ1-2; TRBD1 might be the D (5 bases). Germline loops: CDR1 LGHDT, CDR2 YNNKEL (reference sequence). V was pared by 1 base and J by 1 base, with 22 bases between. The CDR3 is 19 amino acids.

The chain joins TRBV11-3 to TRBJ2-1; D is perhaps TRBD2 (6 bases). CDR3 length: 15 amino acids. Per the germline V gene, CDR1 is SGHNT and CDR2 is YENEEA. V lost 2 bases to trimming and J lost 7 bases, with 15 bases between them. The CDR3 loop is CASSLQPTGGNEQFF. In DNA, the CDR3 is TGTGCCAGCAGCTTACAGCCCACCGGAGGGAATGAGCAGTTCTTC.

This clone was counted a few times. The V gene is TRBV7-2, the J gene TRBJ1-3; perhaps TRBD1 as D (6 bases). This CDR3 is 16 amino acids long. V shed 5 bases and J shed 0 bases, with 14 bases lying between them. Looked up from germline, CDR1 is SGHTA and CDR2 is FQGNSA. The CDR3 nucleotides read TGTGCCAGCAGCCGTGACAGGCAACTCTCTGGAAACACCATATATTTT. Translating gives CASSRDRQLSGNTIYF.

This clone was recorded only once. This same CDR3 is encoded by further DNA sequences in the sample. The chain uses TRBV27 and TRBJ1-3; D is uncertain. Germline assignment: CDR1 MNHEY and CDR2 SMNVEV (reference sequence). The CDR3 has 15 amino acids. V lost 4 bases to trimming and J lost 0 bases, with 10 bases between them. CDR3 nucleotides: TGTGCCAGCAGTTCGGGGAGGGCCTCTGGAAACACCATATATTTT. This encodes CASSSGRASGNTIYF.

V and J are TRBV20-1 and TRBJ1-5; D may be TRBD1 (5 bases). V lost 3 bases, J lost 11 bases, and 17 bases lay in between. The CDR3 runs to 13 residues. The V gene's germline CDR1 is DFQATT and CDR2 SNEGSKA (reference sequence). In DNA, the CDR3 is TGCAGTGCTAGTAGGACCGGGAGAGGGGCCCAGCATTTT. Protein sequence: CSASRTGRGAQHF.

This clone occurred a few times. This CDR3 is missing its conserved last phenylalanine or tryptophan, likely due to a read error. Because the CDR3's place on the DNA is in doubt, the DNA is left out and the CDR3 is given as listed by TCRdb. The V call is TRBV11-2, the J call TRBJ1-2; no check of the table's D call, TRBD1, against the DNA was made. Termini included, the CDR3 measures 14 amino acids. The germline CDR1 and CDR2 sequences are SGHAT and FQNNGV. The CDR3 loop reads CASSLEASGTPLAY.

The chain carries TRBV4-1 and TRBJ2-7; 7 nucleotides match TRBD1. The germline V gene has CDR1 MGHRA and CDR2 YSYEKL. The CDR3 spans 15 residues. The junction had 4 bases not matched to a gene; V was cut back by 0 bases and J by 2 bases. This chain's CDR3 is CASSQEGTAAYEQYF. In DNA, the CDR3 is TGCGCCAGCAGCCAAGAAGGGACAGCGGCCTACGAGCAGTACTTC.